A selection of T cell receptor beta chains follows, all from one sample in a study of human T cells and chemical hapten exposure. TCRdb processed the RACE reads anew with MiXCR; each CDR3 protein has one entry. The sample has about 360,000 distinct CDR3 sequences, approximately 5% seen once; the top ten hold over 2%. The starting material was whole blood, obtained in connection with sensitization to the hapten diphenylcyclopropenone (DPC). The receptor source for this set is a woman between 45 and 60 years old with alopecia areata. Some clones in this sample may be carry-over from other donors' samples. Both conserved end residues are part of each CDR3. D genes are given only for firm matches. A row's size may be missing; if present it is once, few, many or a size class.

V,size,D,J,CDR3,DNA
TRBV19,.,.,TRBJ2-5,CASSIGLGGNQYF,TGTGCCAGTAGTATAGGTTTAGGGGGTAACCAGTACTTC
TRBV5-1,.,TRBD1,TRBJ2-3,CASSLDRATDTQYF,TGCGCCAGCAGCTTAGACAGGGCCACAGATACGCAGTATTTT
TRBV6-5,few,TRBD1,TRBJ2-2,CASSSGTGTTGELFF,TGTGCCAGCAGTTCCGGGACAGGGACCACCGGGGAGCTGTTTTTT
TRBV20-1,.,.,TRBJ2-7,CSARPRGSSYEQYF,TGCAGTGCTAGACCCAGGGGTAGCTCCTACGAGCAGTACTTC
TRBV2,many,.,TRBJ1-2,CASSEGPAQGGYGYTF,TGTGCCAGCAGTGAAGGACCAGCACAGGGAGGATATGGCTACACCTTC
TRBV7-9,few,.,TRBJ2-5,CASSLAPGFQETQYF,TGTGCCAGCAGCTTAGCGCCGGGATTTCAAGAGACCCAGTACTTC
TRBV12-3/TRBV12-4,.,.,TRBJ2-1,CASRGVASVSQFF,TGTGCCAGCCGTGGGGTAGCCTCGGTTAGTCAGTTCTTC
TRBV4-2,many,TRBD1,TRBJ1-2,CASSQVQGAPEGYTF,TGTGCCAGCAGCCAAGTTCAGGGGGCGCCGGAAGGCTACACCTTC
TRBV20-1,.,.,TRBJ1-2,CSVPGVRYGYTF,TGCAGTGTACCGGGGGTGCGCTATGGCTACACCTTC
TRBV7-2,many,.,TRBJ1-1,CASSPQHAMNTEAFF,TGTGCCAGCAGCCCCCAACACGCAATGAACACTGAAGCTTTCTTT
TRBV20-1,few,TRBD2,TRBJ2-1,CSARVLAGGRVGNEQFF,TGCAGTGCTAGAGTGCTAGCGGGAGGAAGGGTAGGGAATGAGCAGTTCTTC
TRBV6-2/TRBV6-3,many,.,TRBJ1-5,CASSYLSGDQPQHF,TGTGCCAGCAGTTATCTTTCGGGGGATCAGCCCCAGCATTTT
TRBV12-3/TRBV12-4,many,.,TRBJ1-2,CASSLGGANGYTF,TGTGCCAGCAGTTTAGGGGGGGCAAATGGCTACACCTTC
TRBV7-6,.,.,TRBJ1-1,CASSLEGGMPEAFF,TGTGCCAGCAGCTTAGAGGGTGGTATGCCTGAAGCTTTCTTT
TRBV2,many,TRBD1,TRBJ1-2,CASTGNRGGYGYTF,TGTGCCAGCACCGGCAACAGGGGAGGGTATGGCTACACCTTC
TRBV6-5,few,.,TRBJ1-4,CASSYSIATNEKLFF,TGTGCCAGCAGTTACTCGATCGCAACTAATGAAAAACTGTTTTTT
TRBV28,few,.,TRBJ2-7,CASSSRGIEQYF,TGTGCCAGCAGTTCTCGCGGGATCGAGCAGTACTTC
TRBV2,few,.,TRBJ2-3,CASSAARSPADTQYF,TGTGCCAGCAGTGCGGCGCGTTCCCCTGCAGATACGCAGTATTTT
TRBV5-4,many,.,TRBJ1-3,CASSPRRDGNTIYF,TGTGCCAGCAGCCCACGCAGGGATGGAAACACCATATATTTT
TRBV20-1,few,.,TRBJ1-2,CSAPGPGGYGYTF,TGCAGTGCCCCAGGACCGGGAGGCTATGGCTACACCTTC
TRBV6-2/TRBV6-3,many,.,TRBJ2-1,CASSYSSSYNEQFF,TGTGCCAGCAGTTACTCGTCCTCCTACAATGAGCAGTTCTTC
TRBV5-1,many,TRBD1,TRBJ1-1,CASSPRLGQGLSTEAFF,TGCGCCAGCAGCCCCCGGCTGGGACAGGGGTTGAGCACTGAAGCTTTCTTT
TRBV29-1,many,.,TRBJ2-3,CSVEDPRSDTQYF,TGCAGCGTTGAAGATCCGCGTTCAGATACGCAGTATTTT
TRBV6-5,.,.,TRBJ1-1,CASSSVFREVRTEAFF,TGTGCCAGCAGTTCCGTGTTTAGGGAGGTGAGAACTGAAGCTTTCTTT
TRBV28,many,.,TRBJ1-4,CASRAGGPNEKLFF,TGTGCCAGCAGGGCTGGGGGACCCAATGAAAAACTGTTTTTT
TRBV2,few,.,TRBJ2-3,CASRREEDTQYF,TGTGCCAGCAGGAGGGAAGAAGATACGCAGTATTTT
TRBV12-3/TRBV12-4,.,TRBD1,TRBJ1-5,CASSFRTGANQPQHF,TGTGCCAGCAGTTTTCGGACAGGGGCCAATCAGCCCCAGCATTTT
TRBV3-1,.,.,TRBJ1-5,CASSQGRVQPQHF,TGTGCCAGCAGCCAGGGCAGGGTGCAGCCCCAGCATTTT
TRBV12-3/TRBV12-4,many,.,TRBJ1-2,CASSLPRLLHPTTF,TGTGCCAGCAGTTTACCGCGACTCCTCCACCCCACTACTTTC
TRBV27,.,.,TRBJ2-1,CAGGDPYNEQFF,TGTGCAGGGGGGGATCCCTACAATGAGCAGTTCTTC
TRBV5-1,many,.,TRBJ2-1,CASSSGGGTHNEQFF,TGCGCCAGCAGCTCTGGAGGGGGAACCCACAATGAGCAGTTCTTC
TRBV2,many,.,TRBJ1-5,CASNGEGRHLYQPQHF,TGTGCCAGCAATGGTGAAGGAAGGCACCTCTATCAGCCCCAGCATTTT
TRBV7-9,many,.,TRBJ2-7,CASSLFATEQYF,TGTGCCAGCAGCTTATTCGCGACTGAGCAGTACTTC
TRBV28,many,.,TRBJ2-1,CASSPSGGTEQFF,TGTGCCAGCAGTCCTTCAGGCGGGACCGAGCAGTTCTTC
TRBV7-8,many,.,TRBJ1-2,CASSSTDYGYTF,TGTGCCAGCAGCTCGACGGACTATGGCTACACCTTC
TRBV20-1,.,.,TRBJ1-4,CSVSNDEKLFF,TGCAGTGTCTCCAACGATGAAAAACTGTTTTTT
TRBV11-2,many,TRBD1,TRBJ2-7,CASSLGDRKYEQYF,TGTGCCAGCAGCTTGGGGGACAGAAAATACGAGCAGTACTTC
TRBV9,few,.,TRBJ1-1,CASSLSPGTTEAFF,TGTGCCAGCAGCCTAAGTCCAGGGACCACTGAAGCTTTCTTT
TRBV6-5,many,TRBD1,TRBJ1-5,CASSYSGQGDQPQHF,TGTGCCAGCAGTTACAGCGGACAGGGAGATCAGCCCCAGCATTTT
TRBV7-3,few,TRBD1,TRBJ1-1,CASSLTQGAQAFF,TGTGCCAGCAGCTTAACACAGGGGGCTCAGGCTTTCTTT
TRBV4-3,few,.,TRBJ2-7,CASSQVGGEQYF,TGCGCCAGCAGCCAAGTCGGGGGCGAGCAGTACTTC